This T cell receptor (beta chain) was recorded in a study of OX40 agonist ivuxolimab in advanced cancers. Study in general: Mean age about 60 years, range 23 to 79; 82.7% male. Treatment received earlier with anti-PD-1, anti-PD-L1 or anti-CTLA-4 agents was allowed, and less than 45% had some. Broader study findings: The 0.1-3.0 mg/kg partial responders had among the lowest clonal expansion.

The CDR3 is made up of 15 amino acids. V was shortened by 0 bases and J by 1 base, with 8 bases between the two germline ends. CDR1 is SGHDT and CDR2 is YYEEEE in the germline V gene. Data came from immunoSEQ multiplex PCR; TCRdb stores just in-frame clones and leaves some out. Of some 68,000 clones listed, 88% are singletons. Turning to this clone: What it binds is not known.

Material: CD4+ or CD8+ T cells sorted from blood, obtained in a trial of the OX40 agonist ivuxolimab. The chain couples TRBV5-6 to TRBJ2-1; no definite D call. The sequence came from an adult with an advanced solid tumor such as melanoma, head and neck, liver or kidney cancer. CDR3 sequence (DNA): TGTGCCAGCAGCTTGGGTGGCCCTTCCTACAATGAGCAGTTCTTC. Protein: CASSLGGPSYNEQFF.